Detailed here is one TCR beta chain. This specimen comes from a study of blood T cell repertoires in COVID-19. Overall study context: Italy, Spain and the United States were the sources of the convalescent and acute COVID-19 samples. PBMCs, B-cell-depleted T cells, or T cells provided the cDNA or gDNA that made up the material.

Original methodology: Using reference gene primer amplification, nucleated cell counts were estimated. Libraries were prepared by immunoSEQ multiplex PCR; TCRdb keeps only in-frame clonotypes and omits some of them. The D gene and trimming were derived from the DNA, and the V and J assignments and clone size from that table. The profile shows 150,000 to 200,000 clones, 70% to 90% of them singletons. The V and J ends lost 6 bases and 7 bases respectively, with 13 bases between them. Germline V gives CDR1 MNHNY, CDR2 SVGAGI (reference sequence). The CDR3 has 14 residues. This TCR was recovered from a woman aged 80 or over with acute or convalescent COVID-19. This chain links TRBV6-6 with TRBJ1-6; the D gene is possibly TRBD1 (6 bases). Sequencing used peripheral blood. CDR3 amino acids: CASRAQGTNSPLHF. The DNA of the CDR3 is TGTGCCAGCAGGGCACAGGGTACAAATTCACCCCTCCACTTT.